This T cell receptor beta chain was found in a study of T cells in Graves' hyperthyroidism and ophthalmopathy. The study, taken as a whole, reports: From stable hyperthyroidism, ophthalmopathy was set apart by a 13 V-J model.

The V and J ends lost 0 bases and 3 bases, in that order; junction bases with no gene match: 3. Germline-derived CDR1 and CDR2 are ENHRY and SYGVKD. CDR3 size: 15 residues. Lactation, pregnancy, other autoimmune disease or uncontrolled infection excluded patients. Each diagnosis drew on symptoms, thyroxine, TRAb, thyroid ultrasound and orbital computed tomography findings. Note on this clonotype: Antigen specificity is unknown.

TCR beta CDR3 region amplification was performed from RNA transcripts. An initial round of RT-PCR targeting the TCR CDR3 relied on the HTBI primer set. A single record per CDR3 protein comes from TCRdb applying MiXCR to the multiplex PCR reads. The sample lists fewer than 300,000 distinct CDR3 sequences, approximately 14% occurring once. The sequenced sample consisted of blood. The genes are TRBV10-3 and TRBJ2-7, with TRBD1 matching 9 bases. This TCR was sampled from a woman aged 45-60 years with Graves' hyperthyroidism that later progressed to Graves' ophthalmopathy. CDR3 bases: TGTGCCATCAGTGAGTCTTCGACAGGGGGCTACGAGCAGTACTTC. Translation: CAISESSTGGYEQYF.